Sequencing of this TCR beta chain was carried out in a study of blood T cell repertoires in COVID-19. Germline V gives CDR1 MNHEY, CDR2 SMNVEV (reference sequence). The CDR3 sequence is 12 residues long. The trim removed 7 bases at V and 3 bases at J, leaving 2 bases unmatched. This clone was seen just once. Using immunoSEQ multiplex PCR, the repertoire was profiled, and TCRdb retains in-frame clones only, with some absent. The table records 100,000 to 150,000 clones, roughly 80% of them present only once. The V call is TRBV27, the J call TRBJ1-1; 7 bases agree with TRBD1. The receptor comes from a man aged 60 to 75 with acute or convalescent COVID-19. Specimen: peripheral blood. The CDR3, as DNA: TGTGCCAGCATGACAGGGTACACTGAAGCTTTCTTT. It is translated as CASMTGYTEAFF.